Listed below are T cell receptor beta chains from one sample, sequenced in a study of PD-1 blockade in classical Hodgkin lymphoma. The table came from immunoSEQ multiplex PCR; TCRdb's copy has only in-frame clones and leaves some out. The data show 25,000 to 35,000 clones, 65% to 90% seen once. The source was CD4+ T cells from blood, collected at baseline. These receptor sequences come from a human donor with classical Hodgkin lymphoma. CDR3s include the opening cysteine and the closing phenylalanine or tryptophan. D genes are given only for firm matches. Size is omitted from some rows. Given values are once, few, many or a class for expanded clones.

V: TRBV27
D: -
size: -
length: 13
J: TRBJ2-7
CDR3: CASSLAGSDEQYF
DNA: TGTGCCAGCAGTTTAGCAGGGAGCGACGAGCAGTACTTC

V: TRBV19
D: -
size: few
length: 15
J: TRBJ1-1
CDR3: CASSTGRVMNTEAFF
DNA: TGTGCCAGTAGTACAGGACGGGTTATGAACACTGAAGCTTTCTTT

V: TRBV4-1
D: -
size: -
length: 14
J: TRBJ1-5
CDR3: CASSAPPGNQPQHF
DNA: TGCGCCAGCAGCGCCCCCCCGGGCAATCAGCCCCAGCATTTT

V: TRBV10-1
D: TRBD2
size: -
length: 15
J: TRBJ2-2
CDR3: CASSELAGVPGELFF
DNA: TGCGCCAGCAGTGAACTAGCGGGAGTACCCGGGGAGCTGTTTTTT

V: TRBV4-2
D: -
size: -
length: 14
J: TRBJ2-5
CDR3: CASSQRLGRETQYF
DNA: TGTGCCAGCAGCCAAAGGCTGGGGCGAGAGACCCAGTACTTC

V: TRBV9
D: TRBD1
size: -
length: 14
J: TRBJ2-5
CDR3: CASRDRGTPETQYF
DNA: TGTGCCAGCAGGGACAGGGGGACACCGGAGACCCAGTACTTC

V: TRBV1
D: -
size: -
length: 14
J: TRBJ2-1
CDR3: CTSDLEDGGNEQFF
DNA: TGCACCAGCGACTTGGAGGACGGAGGGAATGAGCAGTTCTTC

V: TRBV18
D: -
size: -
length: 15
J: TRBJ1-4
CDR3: CASSAQLGGDEKLFF
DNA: TGTGCCAGCTCAGCCCAGTTAGGAGGGGATGAAAAACTGTTTTTT

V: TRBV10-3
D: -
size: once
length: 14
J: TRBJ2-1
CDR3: CAISAEGRHNEQFF
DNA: TGTGCCATCAGTGCCGAGGGGAGGCACAATGAGCAGTTCTTC

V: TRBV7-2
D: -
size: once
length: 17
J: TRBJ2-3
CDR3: CASSLVSRGTGTDTQYF
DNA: TGTGCCAGCAGCTTAGTGTCTCGGGGGACTGGCACAGATACGCAGTATTTT

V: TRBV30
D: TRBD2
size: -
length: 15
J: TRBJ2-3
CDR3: CAWSSLQRETDTQYF
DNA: TGTGCCTGGAGTTCCCTCCAGCGGGAGACAGATACGCAGTATTTT

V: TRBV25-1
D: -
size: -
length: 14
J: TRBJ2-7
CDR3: CASAKGTKYYEQYF
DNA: TGTGCCAGCGCGAAGGGGACAAAGTACTACGAGCAGTACTTC

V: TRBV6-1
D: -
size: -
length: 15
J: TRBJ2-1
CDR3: CASSEGQGGNNEQFF
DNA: TGTGCCAGCAGTGAGGGGCAGGGAGGTAACAATGAGCAGTTCTTC

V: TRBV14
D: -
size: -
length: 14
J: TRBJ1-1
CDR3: CASSQGPENTEAFF
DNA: TGTGCCAGCAGCCAAGGTCCAGAGAACACTGAAGCTTTCTTT

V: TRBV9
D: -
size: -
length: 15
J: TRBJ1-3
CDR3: CASSVERPSGNTIYF
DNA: TGTGCCAGCAGCGTAGAACGGCCTTCTGGAAACACCATATATTTT

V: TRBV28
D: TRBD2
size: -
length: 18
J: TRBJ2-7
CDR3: CASSPPLAGAVNVHEQYF
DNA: TGTGCCAGCAGTCCGCCTCTAGCGGGAGCAGTAAACGTCCACGAGCAGTACTTC

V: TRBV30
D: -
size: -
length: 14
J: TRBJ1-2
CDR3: CAWKGAGSSYGYTF
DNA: TGTGCCTGGAAGGGAGCAGGATCTTCGTATGGCTACACCTTC

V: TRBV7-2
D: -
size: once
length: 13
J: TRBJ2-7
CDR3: CASSPIGSYEQYF
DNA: TGTGCCAGCAGCCCGATCGGCTCCTACGAGCAGTACTTC

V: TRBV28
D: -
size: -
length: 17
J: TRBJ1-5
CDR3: CASRSNAGGQSNQPQHF
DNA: TGTGCCAGCCGTTCGAATGCGGGGGGCCAGAGCAATCAGCCCCAGCATTTT

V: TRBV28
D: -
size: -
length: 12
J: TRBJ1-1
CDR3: CASSVFNTEAFF
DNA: TGTGCCAGCAGCGTTTTTAACACTGAAGCTTTCTTT

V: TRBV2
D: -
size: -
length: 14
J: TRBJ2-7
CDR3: CASSDVGFSYEQYF
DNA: TGTGCCAGCAGTGACGTAGGGTTCTCATACGAGCAGTACTTC

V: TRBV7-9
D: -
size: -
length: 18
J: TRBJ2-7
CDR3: CASSLAVGSFEIGYEQYF
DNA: TGTGCCAGCAGCTTAGCGGTGGGATCGTTCGAGATCGGCTACGAGCAGTACTTC

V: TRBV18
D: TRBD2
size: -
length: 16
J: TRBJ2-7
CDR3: CASSPTSGSWSYEQYF
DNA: TGTGCCAGCTCACCAACCAGCGGGAGTTGGTCCTACGAGCAGTACTTC

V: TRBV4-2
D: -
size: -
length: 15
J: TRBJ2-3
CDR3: CASSQGGTFTDTQYF
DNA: TGTGCCAGCAGCCAGGGCGGGACTTTCACAGATACGCAGTATTTT

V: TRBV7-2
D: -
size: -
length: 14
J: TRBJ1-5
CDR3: CASSYSGSNQPQHF
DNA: TGTGCCAGCAGCTACTCAGGTAGCAATCAGCCCCAGCATTTT

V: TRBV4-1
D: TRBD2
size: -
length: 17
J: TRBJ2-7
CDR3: CASSQEGGGAPSYEQYF
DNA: TGCGCCAGCAGCCAAGAGGGGGGGGGAGCCCCCTCCTACGAGCAGTACTTC

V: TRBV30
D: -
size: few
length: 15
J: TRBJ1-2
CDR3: CAWSVIGRANYGYTF
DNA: TGTGCCTGGAGTGTAATCGGTAGGGCTAACTATGGCTACACCTTC

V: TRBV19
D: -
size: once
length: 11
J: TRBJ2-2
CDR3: CASRGAGELFF
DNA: TGCGCCAGTCGAGGGGCCGGGGAGCTGTTTTTT

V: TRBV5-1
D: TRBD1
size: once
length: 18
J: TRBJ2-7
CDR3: CASSSPPGTGNTLDEQYF
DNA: TGCGCCAGCAGCTCGCCCCCGGGGACAGGGAATACCTTAGATGAGCAGTACTTC

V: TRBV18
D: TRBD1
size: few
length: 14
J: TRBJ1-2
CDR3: CASSPGTGAAGYTF
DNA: TGTGCCAGCTCACCGGGGACAGGGGCTGCTGGCTACACCTTC

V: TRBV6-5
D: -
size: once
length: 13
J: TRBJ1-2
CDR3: CASSTTLNYGYTF
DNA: TGTGCCAGCAGTACAACATTAAACTATGGCTACACCTTC

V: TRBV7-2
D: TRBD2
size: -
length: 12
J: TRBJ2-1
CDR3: CASSSSGTISLF
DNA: TGTGCCAGCAGCTCCTCCGGGACTATTAGTCTCTTC

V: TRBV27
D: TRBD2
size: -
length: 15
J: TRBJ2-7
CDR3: CASSAGLAGSYEQYF
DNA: TGTGCCAGCAGTGCGGGACTAGCGGGATCCTACGAGCAGTACTTC

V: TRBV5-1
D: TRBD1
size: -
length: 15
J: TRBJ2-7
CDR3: CASSLMQGAVYEQYF
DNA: TGCGCCAGCAGCTTGATGCAGGGGGCGGTCTACGAGCAGTACTTC

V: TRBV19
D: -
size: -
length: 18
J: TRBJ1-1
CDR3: CASSASQGRGLMNTEAFF
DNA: TGTGCCAGTAGTGCCTCCCAGGGGAGAGGACTTATGAACACTGAAGCTTTCTTT

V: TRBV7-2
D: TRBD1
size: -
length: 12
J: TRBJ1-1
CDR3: CASSLGTGEAFF
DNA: TGTGCCAGCAGCTTAGGGACAGGGGAAGCTTTCTTT

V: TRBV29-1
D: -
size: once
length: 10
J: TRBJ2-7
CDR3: CSVFAGEQYF
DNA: TGCAGCGTTTTTGCAGGCGAGCAGTACTTC

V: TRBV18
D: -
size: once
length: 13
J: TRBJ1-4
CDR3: CASSPGSNEKLFF
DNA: TGTGCCAGCTCACCTGGCAGTAATGAAAAACTGTTTTTT

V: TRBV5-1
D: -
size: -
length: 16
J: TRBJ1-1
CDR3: CASSRMGARTNTEAFF
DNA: TGCGCCAGCAGCCGGATGGGGGCCCGGACGAACACTGAAGCTTTCTTT

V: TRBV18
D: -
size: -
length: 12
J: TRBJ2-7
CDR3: CASSPRRREQYF
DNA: TGTGCCAGCTCACCCCGCCGGAGAGAGCAGTACTTC

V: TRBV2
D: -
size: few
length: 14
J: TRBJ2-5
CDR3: CASSSGGSQETQYF
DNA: TGTGCCAGCAGTAGCGGAGGTTCCCAAGAGACCCAGTACTTC

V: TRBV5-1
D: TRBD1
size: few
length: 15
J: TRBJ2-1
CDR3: CASSQNGQVNNEQFF
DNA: TGCGCCAGCAGCCAAAACGGACAGGTGAACAATGAGCAGTTCTTC

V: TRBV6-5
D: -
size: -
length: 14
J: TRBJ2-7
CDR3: CASVGDGSSYEQYF
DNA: TGTGCCAGCGTAGGGGACGGAAGCTCCTACGAGCAGTACTTC

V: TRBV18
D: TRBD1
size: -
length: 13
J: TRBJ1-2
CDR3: CASSPTGDYGYTF
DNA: TGTGCCAGCTCACCTACAGGGGACTATGGCTACACCTTC

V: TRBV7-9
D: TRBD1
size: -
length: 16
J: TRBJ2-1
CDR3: CASSTGTGEKFDEQFF
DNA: TGTGCCAGCAGCACCGGGACAGGGGAAAAGTTCGATGAGCAGTTCTTC

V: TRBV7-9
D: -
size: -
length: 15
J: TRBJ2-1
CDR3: CASSLGRGSYNEQFF
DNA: TGTGCCAGCAGCTTAGGCCGGGGCAGCTACAATGAGCAGTTCTTC

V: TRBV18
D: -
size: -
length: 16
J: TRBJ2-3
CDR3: CASSPPEGGGMDTQYF
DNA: TGTGCCAGCTCACCCCCAGAAGGCGGAGGTATGGATACGCAGTATTTT

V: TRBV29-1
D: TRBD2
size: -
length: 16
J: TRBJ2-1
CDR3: CSVEVWKREGRNEQFF
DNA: TGCAGCGTTGAAGTCTGGAAGCGGGAGGGCCGCAATGAGCAGTTCTTC

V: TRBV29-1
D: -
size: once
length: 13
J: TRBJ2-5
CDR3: CSVGRDNQETQYF
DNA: TGCAGCGTTGGGAGGGACAATCAAGAGACCCAGTACTTC

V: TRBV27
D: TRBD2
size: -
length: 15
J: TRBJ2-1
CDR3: CASSLVLASYNEQFF
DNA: TGTGCCAGCAGTTTAGTACTAGCGTCCTACAATGAGCAGTTCTTC

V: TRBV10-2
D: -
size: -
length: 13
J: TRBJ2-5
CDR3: CASRRGDQETQYF
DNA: TGCGCCAGCAGAAGGGGAGACCAAGAGACCCAGTACTTC

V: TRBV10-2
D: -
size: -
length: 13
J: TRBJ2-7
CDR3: CASSSSGSYEQYF
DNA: TGCGCCAGCAGTAGCAGCGGCTCCTACGAGCAGTACTTC

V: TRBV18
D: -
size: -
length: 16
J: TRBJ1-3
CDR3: CASSPSRTDLGNTIYF
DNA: TGTGCCAGCTCACCATCTCGGACGGACCTGGGAAACACCATATATTTT

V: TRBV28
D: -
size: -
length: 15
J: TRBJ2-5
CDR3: CASRLNPGPRETQYF
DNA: TGTGCCAGCAGACTGAATCCGGGACCGCGGGAGACCCAGTACTTC

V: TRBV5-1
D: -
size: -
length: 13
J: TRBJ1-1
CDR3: CASSLGDAPEAFF
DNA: TGCGCCAGCAGCTTGGGGGACGCCCCTGAAGCTTTCTTT

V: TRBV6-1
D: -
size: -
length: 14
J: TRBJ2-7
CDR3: CASISAGITYEQYF
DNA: TGTGCCAGCATCTCCGCGGGAATTACCTACGAGCAGTACTTC

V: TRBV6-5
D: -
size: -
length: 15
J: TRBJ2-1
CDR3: CASSYRAGEIYEQFF
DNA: TGTGCCAGCAGTTACCGAGCGGGCGAGATTTATGAGCAGTTCTTC

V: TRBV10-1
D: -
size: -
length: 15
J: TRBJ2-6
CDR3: CASSAQDSGANVLTF
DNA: TGCGCCAGCAGTGCCCAGGACTCTGGGGCCAACGTCCTGACTTTC